Each of the 4 T cell receptor beta chains below was sequenced from the same sample in a study of cytomegalovirus exposure and HLA in healthy donors. The PCR used 60 Vbeta and 13 Jbeta primers. TCRdb's copy holds only in-frame clones and misses some; the assay was immunoSEQ multiplex PCR. The sample records 150,000 to 200,000 clones, 70% to 80% being singletons. Sample: PBMCs. All receptors come from a woman aged 45 to 65 in good health and CMV-seronegative.

The rearrangement links TRBV27 to TRBJ1-2; D gene unclear. V lost 7 bases and J 8 bases, leaving 26 bases between the germline ends. Germline loops: CDR1 MNHEY, CDR2 SMNVEV (reference sequence). The CDR3 sequence is 16 residues long. The CDR3 nucleotides read TGTGCCAGCACCCATTCGGGTACGGGGAAGGGATGGGGCTACACCTTC. This translates into CASTHSGTGKGWGYTF.

The rearrangement joins TRBV5-6 to TRBJ2-7; 10 bases are shared with TRBD1. CDR3 length equals 15 residues. Germline CDR1 and CDR2: SGHDT and YYEEEE. V trimming: 2 bases; J trimming: 0 bases; junction bases outside the gene matches: 2. The CDR3 sequence is CASSFGTGASYEQYF. The CDR3 nucleotides are TGTGCCAGCAGCTTCGGGACAGGGGCCTCCTACGAGCAGTACTTC.

The rearrangement joins TRBV7-2 to TRBJ1-1; D might be TRBD1 (5 bases). CDR3 size: 15 residues. V was shortened by 5 bases and J by 1 base, with 14 bases between the two germline ends. Germline V lookup: CDR1 SGHTA, CDR2 FQGNSA. The CDR3 nucleotides read TGTGCCAGCAGCCCTCGACAGAACAGGAACACTGAAGCTTTCTTT. The encoded protein is CASSPRQNRNTEAFF.

The CDR3 DNA reads TGTGCCAGCAGCCCACGGGAGGTTTCTAGTGGCTACACCTTC. Amino acid sequence: CASSPREVSSGYTF. V is TRBV5-6 and J is TRBJ1-2; D is ambiguous. CDR3 length equals 14 residues. Germline CDR1 SGHDT, CDR2 YYEEEE. The germline V and J ends were trimmed by 4 bases and 7 bases, with 17 bases remaining between them.